The present entry profiles one T cell receptor beta chain with its context. A single record per CDR3 protein comes from TCRdb applying MiXCR to the RT-PCR reads. The sample has roughly 550,000 distinct CDR3 sequences; 20% to 25% are singletons. The data were taken from a study of response to subunit inactivated influenza vaccine. Germline V gene lookup returns CDR1 SGHTA and CDR2 FQGNSA. This CDR3 contains 16 residues. V was clipped by 3 bases and J by 4 bases, with 18 bases between them. The same data also contributed to another study, on T cells expressing NK-cell markers. That paper states: In generating TCR beta cDNA, 5'RACE template switching with UMIs was used. Sorted CD3+CD56+NKG2C+, CD3+CD56+NKG2C- and CD3+CD56-NKG2C+ T cells provided the TCR beta repertoires.

V is TRBV7-2 and J is TRBJ1-2; the D is unclear. The sequence was obtained from a man aged 45-60 years who received an inactivated influenza vaccine. The sequences come from CD4+ T cells sorted from PBMCs, collected approximately 13 days after vaccination. CDR3 nucleotide sequence: TGTGCCAGCAGCTTCCATGACCCGGGAAGGATCTATGGCTACACCTTC. Protein sequence: CASSFHDPGRIYGYTF.